The 21 T cell receptor beta chains below come from one sample, sequenced in a study of blood T cell repertoires in COVID-19. Sequencing was performed with immunoSEQ multiplex PCR; in TCRdb, only in-frame clones are kept and a portion is missing. This sample has about 58,000 clones, with 80% to 90% found just once. Sequencing input: peripheral blood. The receptor set was obtained from a man aged 60 to 75 with COVID-19, enrolled during active disease.

The rearrangement uses TRBV2 and TRBJ2-1; TRBD2 aligns across 13 bases. V gave up 4 bases and J gave up 12 bases; unmatched junction bases: 9. Germline CDR1 is SNHLY and CDR2 is FYNNEI. The CDR3 is made up of 15 amino acids. This chain's CDR3 is CASSATLAGGRTQFF. CDR3 DNA sequence: TGTGCCAGCAGTGCCACACTAGCGGGAGGGAGAACGCAGTTCTTC.

The chain is built from TRBV11-2 and TRBJ1-2, with D maybe TRBD1 (6 bases). CDR3 length: 14 amino acids. Trimming removed 0 bases from V and 7 bases from J, with 12 bases in between. The germline gives CDR1 SGHAT, CDR2 FQNNGV. This CDR3 reads CASSLEGAPSGYTF. CDR3 nucleotides: TGTGCCAGCAGCTTAGAGGGGGCGCCGAGTGGCTACACCTTC.

The chain links TRBV6-1 to TRBJ2-7; tentative D call: TRBD2 (6 bases). Germline CDR1 MNHNS, CDR2 SASEGT. V lost 2 bases and J lost 4, with 15 bases in between. CDR3 length equals 15 residues. The CDR3 DNA sequence: TGTGCCAGCAGTGAACGGGACGGGACTTTTTACGAGCAGTACTTC. Its protein is CASSERDGTFYEQYF.

This chain uses TRBV5-1 with TRBJ2-3, with 13 bases identical to TRBD2. The CDR3 consists of 14 residues. CDR1 and CDR2 from the germline V gene are SGHRS and YFSETQ. With 4 bases clipped from V and 6 bases from J, the junction kept 2 bases outside the gene matches. The CDR3 region has the DNA TGCGCCAGCAGCACGACTAGCGGGGGGGATACGCAGTATTTT. Residues: CASSTTSGGDTQYF.

This clone was picked up one time. The chain links TRBV19 to TRBJ2-1; TRBD2 agrees at 7 bases. The germline CDR1 and CDR2 sequences are LNHDA and SQIVND (reference sequence). The CDR3 is made up of 15 amino acids. V shed 4 bases, J shed 2 bases, and the junction held 5 bases outside the gene matches. The CDR3 DNA reads TGTGCCAGTAGTACCACTAGCGTCCCCTACAATGAGCAGTTCTTC. This codes for CASSTTSVPYNEQFF.

The V and J genes are TRBV19 and TRBJ2-1, with 11 bases matching TRBD2. V dropped 2 bases and J dropped 10; count of bases not matched to a gene: 7. This CDR3 is 15 amino acids long. Germline V gene sequence: CDR1 LNHDA, CDR2 SQIVND (reference sequence). CDR3 nucleotide sequence: TGTGCCAGTAGTATAATAACTAGCGGGAGTAACGAGCAGTTCTTC. The encoded protein is CASSIITSGSNEQFF.

The genes are TRBV5-1 and TRBJ2-1, with D perhaps matching TRBD2 (6 bases). Germline V gives CDR1 SGHRS, CDR2 YFSETQ. V was clipped by 3 bases and J by 9 bases, with 16 bases between them. The CDR3 runs 14 residues. This chain's CDR3 is CASSSLSRGSEQFF. The CDR3 DNA sequence: TGCGCCAGCAGCTCACTATCACGGGGGAGTGAGCAGTTCTTC.

The J gene is TRBJ2-1, the V gene TRBV24-1; 13 nucleotides line up with TRBD2. The CDR3 extends over 18 amino acids. With V trimmed by 2 bases and J by 5 bases, 8 bases remained unmatched. Germline CDR1 reads KGHDR; CDR2 reads SFDVKD. The CDR3 reads CATSDSDRLAGGHNEQFF. The DNA of the CDR3 is TGTGCCACCAGTGATTCTGACCGACTAGCGGGGGGCCACAATGAGCAGTTCTTC.

The chain has TRBV7-8 and TRBJ2-7; unclear D gene. The CDR3 contains 12 residues. Per the germline V gene, CDR1 is SGHVS and CDR2 is FQNEAQ. Deletions cut 1 base from V and 12 bases from J, with 13 bases between. CDR3 amino acids: CASSLEATRWYF. In DNA, the CDR3 is TGTGCCAGCAGCTTAGAGGCGACACGGTGGTACTTC.

This clone appeared a few times. The rearrangement links TRBV5-4 to TRBJ1-2; D is unclear. This CDR3 is built from 11 residues. Per the germline V gene, CDR1 is SGHNT and CDR2 is YYREEE (reference sequence). Trimming stripped 0 bases from V and 7 bases from J, with 4 bases between. CDR3 loop: CASSLGVGYTF. In nucleotides, the CDR3 is TGTGCCAGCAGCTTGGGCGTTGGCTACACCTTC.

The rearrangement links TRBV11-2 to TRBJ1-2, with D tentatively TRBD1 (6 bases). CDR1 and CDR2 (germline): SGHAT, FQNNGV. The CDR3 contains 15 residues. Trimming took off 4 bases at V and 2 bases at J, with 14 bases between the two ends. In DNA form, the CDR3 reads TGTGCCAGCAGCTATGAGGCCGGGACAAACTATGGCTACACCTTC. This codes for CASSYEAGTNYGYTF.

The chain recombines TRBV7-9 with TRBJ2-3; unclear D gene. Germline CDR1 SEHNR, CDR2 FQNEAQ (reference sequence). This CDR3 spans 15 amino acids. Trimming took off 0 bases at V and 0 bases at J, with 7 bases between the two ends. The CDR3 loop reads CASSLAAGSTDTQYF. CDR3 coding DNA: TGTGCCAGCAGCTTAGCGGCAGGTAGCACAGATACGCAGTATTTT.

The chain recombines TRBV12-5 with TRBJ1-2, with TRBD1 as a possible D gene (6 bases). This CDR3 spans 13 amino acids. Germline V gene lookup returns CDR1 LGHNT and CDR2 FRNRAP. DNA for the CDR3: TGTGCCTCTACCAATCAGGGGTACTATGGCTACACCTTC. Its protein product is CASTNQGYYGYTF.

The chain is built from TRBV10-3 and TRBJ2-3; TRBD2 is a possible D gene (7 bases). The germline gives CDR1 ENHRY, CDR2 SYGVKD. The V gene lost 0 bases and the J gene lost 9 bases, with 10 bases spanning the gap. The CDR3 covers 13 residues. The CDR3 DNA follows: TGTGCCATCAGTGAGTCGGGAGGGGGGACGCAGTATTTT. This translates into CAISESGGGTQYF.

This clone has just one count. The J gene is TRBJ2-1, the V gene TRBV6-6; 8 nucleotides agree with TRBD2. Germline CDR1 and CDR2: MNHNY and SVGAGI (reference sequence). The CDR3 has 15 residues. V was pared by 2 bases and J by 9 bases, with 9 bases of the junction left unmatched. CDR3 sequence (DNA): TGTGCCAGCAGTTACCTGGCGGGGGGCCACGGTGAGCAGTTCTTC. This gives the protein CASSYLAGGHGEQFF.

The chain recombines TRBV5-4 with TRBJ2-1; TRBD2 matches at 11 bases. The CDR3 runs 16 residues. In germline, CDR1 is SGHNT, CDR2 YYREEE (reference sequence). Germline trimming cut 5 bases from V and 6 bases from J; bases unmatched to any gene: 10. CDR3 bases: TGTGCCAGCAGATTCGACTTAGCGGGAGGGGCCAATGAGCAGTTCTTC. This codes for CASRFDLAGGANEQFF.

This chain connects TRBV18 to TRBJ2-5, with D perhaps TRBD2 (6 bases). The length of the CDR3 is 13 residues. The V gene lost 2 bases and the J gene lost 3 bases, with 7 bases spanning the gap. Germline V gene data show CDR1 as KGHSH and CDR2 as LQKENI. The CDR3 nucleotides are TGTGCCAGCTCACCATGGGGGGAAGAGACCCAGTACTTC. This sequence encodes CASSPWGEETQYF. The whole variable domain, filled in from reference TRBV18 and TRBJ2-5, reads NAGVMQNPRHLVRRRGQEARLRCSPMKGHSHVYWYRQLPEEGLKFMVYLQKENIIDESGMPKERFSAEFPKEGPSILRIQQVVRGDSAAYFCASSPWGEETQYFGPGTRLLVL.

This rearrangement joins TRBV6-2 or TRBV6-3 to TRBJ1-2; D call uncertain. Trimming removed 5 bases from V and 2 bases from J, with 12 bases in between. The CDR3 is 14 amino acids. Germline V gene lookup returns CDR1 MNHEY and CDR2 SVGEGT. CDR3: CASSTGRENYGYTF. CDR3 nucleotides: TGTGCCAGCAGTACGGGGAGAGAAAACTATGGCTACACCTTC.

The rearrangement joins TRBV18 to TRBJ2-1; 9 bases are shared with TRBD1. CDR1 is KGHSH, CDR2 LQKENI, per germline. CDR3 size: 16 residues. J was trimmed by 4 bases and V by 6 bases; bases with no gene match: 10. The CDR3, as DNA: TGTGCCAGCTCTCGCTCCGGGACAGGGACTTACAATGAGCAGTTCTTC. This encodes CASSRSGTGTYNEQFF.

The chain is built from TRBV27 and TRBJ2-1; 9 bases are a match to TRBD2. There are 14 residues in the CDR3. Germline CDR1 and CDR2: MNHEY and SMNVEV (reference sequence). V lost 3 bases and J lost 8; bases outside the gene matches: 5. CDR3 region: CASSFPSGMDEQFF. The CDR3 bases are TGTGCCAGCAGTTTCCCTAGCGGGATGGATGAGCAGTTCTTC.

The CDR3 is CASSITGSSGNTIYF. In DNA form, the CDR3 reads TGTGCCAGTAGTATAACCGGGTCCTCTGGAAACACCATATATTTT. The V call is TRBV19, the J call TRBJ1-3; D is undetermined. The CDR3 extends over 15 amino acids. V gave up 2 bases and J gave up 0 bases, with 8 bases separating them. Germline V CDR1 and CDR2: LNHDA, SQIVND (reference sequence). The full variable domain, in which reference TRBV19 and TRBJ1-3 provide the parts outside the CDR3, is DGGITQSPKYLFRKEGQNVTLSCEQNLNHDAMYWYRQDPGQGLRLIYYSQIVNDFQKGDIAEGYSVSREKKESFPLTVTSAQKNPTAFYLCASSITGSSGNTIYFGEGSWLTVV.